This TCR beta chain was sequenced in a study of regulatory T cells in long-lasting Graves disease. Sample time point: persistent/refractory GD, antithyroid drugs over 5 years with positive TRAb. The TCR library was made from RNA extracted from PBMCs. Only a few counts were recorded for this clonotype. Its antigen is unidentified. Through Arm-PCR of CDR3 regions and iRepertoire HTBI primers, TCR beta libraries were built. TCRdb redid the calling of the multiplex PCR reads with MiXCR, one entry per CDR3 protein. Among under 450,000 distinct CDR3 sequences listed, around 24% were seen once. The CDR3 extends over 19 amino acids. Germline CDR1 reads DFQATT; CDR2 reads SNEGSKA (reference sequence). J gave up 2 bases and V 1 base, and 12 bases lay outside the gene matches. Study results and limitations: Persistent Graves' patients showed less TCR diversity than newly diagnosed ones.

The sample was peripheral blood mononuclear cells (PBMCs), taken when the disease was refractory, from a patient treated with antithyroid drugs. The chain carries TRBV20-1 and TRBJ2-5; TRBD2 aligns across 14 bases. The sequence was collected from a female donor with Graves disease. CDR3 sequence reads: CSARAPRLAGGTEQETQYF. In DNA form, the CDR3 reads TGCAGTGCTAGAGCACCCCGACTAGCGGGAGGGACCGAGCAAGAGACCCAGTACTTC.